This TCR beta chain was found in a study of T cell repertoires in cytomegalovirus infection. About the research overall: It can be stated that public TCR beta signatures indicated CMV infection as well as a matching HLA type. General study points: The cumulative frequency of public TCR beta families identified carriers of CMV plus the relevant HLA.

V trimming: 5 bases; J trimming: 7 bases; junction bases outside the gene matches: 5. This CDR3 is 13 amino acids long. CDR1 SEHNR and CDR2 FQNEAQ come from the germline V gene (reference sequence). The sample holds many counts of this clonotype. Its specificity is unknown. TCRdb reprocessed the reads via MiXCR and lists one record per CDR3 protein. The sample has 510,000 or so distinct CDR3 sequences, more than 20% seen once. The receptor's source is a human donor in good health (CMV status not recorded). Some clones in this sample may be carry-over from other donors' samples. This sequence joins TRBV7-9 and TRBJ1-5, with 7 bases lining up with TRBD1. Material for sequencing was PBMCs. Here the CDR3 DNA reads TGTGCCAGCAGCATGGGACAGCTCCAGCCCCAGCATTTT. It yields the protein CASSMGQLQPQHF.